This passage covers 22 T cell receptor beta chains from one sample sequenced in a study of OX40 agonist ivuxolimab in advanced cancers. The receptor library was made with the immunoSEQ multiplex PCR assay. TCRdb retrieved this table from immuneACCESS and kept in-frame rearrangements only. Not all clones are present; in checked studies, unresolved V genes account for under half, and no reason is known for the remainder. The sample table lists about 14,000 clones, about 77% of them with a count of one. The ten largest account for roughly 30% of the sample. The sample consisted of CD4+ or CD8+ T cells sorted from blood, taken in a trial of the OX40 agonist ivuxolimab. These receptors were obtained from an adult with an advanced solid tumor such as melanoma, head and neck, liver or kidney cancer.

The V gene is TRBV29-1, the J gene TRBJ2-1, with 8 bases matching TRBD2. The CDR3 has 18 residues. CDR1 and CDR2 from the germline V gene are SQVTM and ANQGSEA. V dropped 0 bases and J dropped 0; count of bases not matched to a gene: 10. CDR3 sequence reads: CSVEDGLAGRSSYNEQFF. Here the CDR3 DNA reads TGCAGCGTTGAAGATGGGCTAGCGGGCCGGAGCTCCTACAATGAGCAGTTCTTC.

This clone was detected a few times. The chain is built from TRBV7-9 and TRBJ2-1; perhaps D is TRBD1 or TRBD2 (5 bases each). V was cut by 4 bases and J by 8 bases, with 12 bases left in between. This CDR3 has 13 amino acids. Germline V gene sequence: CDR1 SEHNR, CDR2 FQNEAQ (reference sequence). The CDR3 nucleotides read TGTGCCAGCAGCTCGGGGACCAAGGATGAGCAGTTCTTC. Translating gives CASSSGTKDEQFF.

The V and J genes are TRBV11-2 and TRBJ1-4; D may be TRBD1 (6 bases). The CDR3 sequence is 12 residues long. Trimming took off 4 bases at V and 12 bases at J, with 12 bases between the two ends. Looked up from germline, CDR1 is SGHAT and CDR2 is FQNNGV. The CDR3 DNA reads TGTGCCAGCAGCTCTGACAGGAAACAACTGTTTTTT. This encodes CASSSDRKQLFF.

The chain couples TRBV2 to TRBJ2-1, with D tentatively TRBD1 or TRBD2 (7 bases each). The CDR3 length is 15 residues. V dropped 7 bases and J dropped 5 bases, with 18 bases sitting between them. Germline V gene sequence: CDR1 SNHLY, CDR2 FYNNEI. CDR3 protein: CASTPRGGLNNEQFF. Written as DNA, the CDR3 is TGTGCCAGCACCCCCAGGGGGGGACTAAACAATGAGCAGTTCTTC. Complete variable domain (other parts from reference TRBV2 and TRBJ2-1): EPEVTQTPSHQVTQMGQEVILRCVPISNHLYFYWYRQILGQKVEFLVSFYNNEISEKSEIFDDQFSVERPDGSNFTLKIRSTKLEDSAMYFCASTPRGGLNNEQFFGPGTRLTVL.

This CDR3 reads CASSVGSFATNEKLFF. The CDR3 DNA sequence: TGTGCCAGCAGCGTAGGATCATTTGCAACTAATGAAAAACTGTTTTTT. The chain has TRBV9 and TRBJ1-4; unclear D gene. Trimming cost V 0 bases and J 0 bases, with 9 bases left between them. CDR3 length: 16 amino acids. Per the germline V gene, CDR1 is SGDLS and CDR2 is YYNGEE.

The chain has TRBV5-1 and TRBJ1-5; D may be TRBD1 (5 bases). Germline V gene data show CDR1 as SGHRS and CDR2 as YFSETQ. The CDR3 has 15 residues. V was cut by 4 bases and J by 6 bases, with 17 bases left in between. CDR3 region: CASSPDGAGSQPQHF. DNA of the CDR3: TGCGCCAGCAGCCCGGACGGGGCAGGGAGTCAGCCCCAGCATTTT.

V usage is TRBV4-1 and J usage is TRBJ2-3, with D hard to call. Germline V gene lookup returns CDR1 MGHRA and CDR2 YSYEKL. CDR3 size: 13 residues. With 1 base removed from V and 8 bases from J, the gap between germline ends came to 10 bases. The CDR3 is CASSQAWEGTQYF. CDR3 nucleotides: TGCGCCAGCAGCCAAGCTTGGGAAGGTACGCAGTATTTT.

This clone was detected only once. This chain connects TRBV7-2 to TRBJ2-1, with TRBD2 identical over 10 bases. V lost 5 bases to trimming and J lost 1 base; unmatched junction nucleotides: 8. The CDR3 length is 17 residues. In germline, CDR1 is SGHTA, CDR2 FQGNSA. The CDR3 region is CASSPRPSGSSYNEQFF. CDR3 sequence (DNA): TGTGCCAGCAGCCCTAGGCCTAGCGGGAGTTCCTACAATGAGCAGTTCTTC.

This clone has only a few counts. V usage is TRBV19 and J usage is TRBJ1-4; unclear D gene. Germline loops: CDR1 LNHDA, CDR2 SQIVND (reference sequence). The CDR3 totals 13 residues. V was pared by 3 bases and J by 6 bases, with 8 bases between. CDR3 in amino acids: CASSMRMDEKLFF. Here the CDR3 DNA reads TGTGCCAGTAGTATGAGGATGGATGAAAAACTGTTTTTT.

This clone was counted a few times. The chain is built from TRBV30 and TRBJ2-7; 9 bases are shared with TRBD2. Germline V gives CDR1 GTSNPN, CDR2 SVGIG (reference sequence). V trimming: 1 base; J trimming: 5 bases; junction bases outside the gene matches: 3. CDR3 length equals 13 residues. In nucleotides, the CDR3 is TGTGCCTGGAGTGGGACTAGCGCAAACGAGCAGTACTTC. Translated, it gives CAWSGTSANEQYF.

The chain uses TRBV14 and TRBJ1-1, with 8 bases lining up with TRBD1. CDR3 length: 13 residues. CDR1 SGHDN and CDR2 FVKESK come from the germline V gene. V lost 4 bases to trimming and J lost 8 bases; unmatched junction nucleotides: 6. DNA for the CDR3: TGTGCCAGCAGCCCCCGCAGGGGGCGCGAAGCTTTCTTT. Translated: CASSPRRGREAFF.

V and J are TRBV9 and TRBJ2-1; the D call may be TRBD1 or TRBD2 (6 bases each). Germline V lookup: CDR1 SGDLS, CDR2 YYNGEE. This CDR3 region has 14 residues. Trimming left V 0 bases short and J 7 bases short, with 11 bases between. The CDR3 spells CASSVERGRNEQFF. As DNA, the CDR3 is TGTGCCAGCAGCGTAGAGAGGGGGAGGAATGAGCAGTTCTTC.

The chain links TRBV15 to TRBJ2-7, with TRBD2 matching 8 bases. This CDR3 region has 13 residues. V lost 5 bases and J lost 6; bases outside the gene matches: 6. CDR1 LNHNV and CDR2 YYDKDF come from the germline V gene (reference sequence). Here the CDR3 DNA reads TGTGCCACCAGCCCGGGGGGGGGTTCCGAGCAGTACTTC. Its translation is CATSPGGGSEQYF.

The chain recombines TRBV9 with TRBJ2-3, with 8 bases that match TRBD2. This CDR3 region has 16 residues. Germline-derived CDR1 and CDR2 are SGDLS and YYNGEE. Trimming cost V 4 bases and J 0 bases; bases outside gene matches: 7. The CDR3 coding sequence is TGTGCCAGCAGCTCCGGACTAGCACAAAGCACAGATACGCAGTATTTT. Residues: CASSSGLAQSTDTQYF. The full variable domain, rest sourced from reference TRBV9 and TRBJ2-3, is DSGVTQTPKHLITATGQRVTLRCSPRSGDLSVYWYQQSLDQGLQFLIQYYNGEERAKGNILERFSAQQFPDLHSELNLSSLELGDSALYFCASSSGLAQSTDTQYFGPGTRLTVL.

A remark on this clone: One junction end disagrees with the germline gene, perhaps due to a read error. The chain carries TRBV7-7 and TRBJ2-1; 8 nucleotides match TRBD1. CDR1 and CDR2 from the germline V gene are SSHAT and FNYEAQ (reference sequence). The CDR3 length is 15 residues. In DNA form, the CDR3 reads TGTGCTAGCAGCTCGGGACAGGTCTCCTACAATGAGCAGTTCTTC. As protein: CASSSGQVSYNEQFF.

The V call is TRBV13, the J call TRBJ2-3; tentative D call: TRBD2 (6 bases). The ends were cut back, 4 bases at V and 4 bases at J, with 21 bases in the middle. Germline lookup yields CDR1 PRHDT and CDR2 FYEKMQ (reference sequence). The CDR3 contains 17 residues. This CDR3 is CASSSALARGRADTQYF. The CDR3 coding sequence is TGTGCCAGCAGCTCAGCCCTAGCGCGGGGTAGGGCAGATACGCAGTATTTT.

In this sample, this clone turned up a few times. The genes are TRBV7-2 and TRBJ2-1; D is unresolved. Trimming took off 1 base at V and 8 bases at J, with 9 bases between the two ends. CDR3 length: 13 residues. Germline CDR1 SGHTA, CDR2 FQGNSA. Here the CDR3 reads CASSLGSRDEQFF. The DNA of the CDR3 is TGTGCCAGCAGCTTAGGCTCAAGGGATGAGCAGTTCTTC.

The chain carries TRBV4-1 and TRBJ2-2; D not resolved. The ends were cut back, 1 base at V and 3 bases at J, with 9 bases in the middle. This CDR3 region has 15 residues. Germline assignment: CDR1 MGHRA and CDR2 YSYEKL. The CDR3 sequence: CASSQGGTDTGELFF. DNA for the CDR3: TGCGCCAGCAGCCAAGGCGGAACAGACACCGGGGAGCTGTTTTTT.

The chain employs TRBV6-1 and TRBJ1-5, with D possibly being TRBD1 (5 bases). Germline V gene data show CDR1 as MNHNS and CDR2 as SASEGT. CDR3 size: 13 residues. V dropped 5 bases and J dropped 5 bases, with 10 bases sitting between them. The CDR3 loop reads CASSLEGYQPQHF. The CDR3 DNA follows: TGTGCCAGCAGTCTAGAGGGGTATCAGCCCCAGCATTTT.

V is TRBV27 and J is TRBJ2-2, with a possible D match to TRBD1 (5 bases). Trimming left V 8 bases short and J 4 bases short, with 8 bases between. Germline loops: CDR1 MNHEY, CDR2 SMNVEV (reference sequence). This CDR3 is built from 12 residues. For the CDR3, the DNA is TGTGCCAGCCAGGGCTTCACCGGGGAGCTGTTTTTT. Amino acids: CASQGFTGELFF.

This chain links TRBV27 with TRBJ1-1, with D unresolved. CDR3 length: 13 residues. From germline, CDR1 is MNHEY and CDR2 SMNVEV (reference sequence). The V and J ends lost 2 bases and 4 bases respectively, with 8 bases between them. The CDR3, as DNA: TGTGCCAGCAGTTTAAACGGCGGCACTGAAGCTTTCTTT. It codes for CASSLNGGTEAFF.

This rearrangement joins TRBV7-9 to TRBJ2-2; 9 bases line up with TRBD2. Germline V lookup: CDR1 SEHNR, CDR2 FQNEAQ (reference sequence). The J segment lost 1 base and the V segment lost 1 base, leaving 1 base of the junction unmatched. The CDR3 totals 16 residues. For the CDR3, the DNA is TGTGCCAGCAGCTTAGGACTAGCGGAGAACACCGGGGAGCTGTTTTTT. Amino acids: CASSLGLAENTGELFF.